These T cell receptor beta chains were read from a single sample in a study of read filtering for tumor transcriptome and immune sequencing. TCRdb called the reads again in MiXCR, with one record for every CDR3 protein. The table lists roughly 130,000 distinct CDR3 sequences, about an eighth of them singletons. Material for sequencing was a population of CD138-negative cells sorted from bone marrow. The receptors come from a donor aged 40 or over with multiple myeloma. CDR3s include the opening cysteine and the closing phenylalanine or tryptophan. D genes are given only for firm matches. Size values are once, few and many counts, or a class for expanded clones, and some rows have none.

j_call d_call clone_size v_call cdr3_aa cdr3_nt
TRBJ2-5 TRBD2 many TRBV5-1 CASSFVGGTDQETQYF TGCGCCAGCAGCTTTGTGGGGGGGACGGACCAAGAGACCCAGTACTTC
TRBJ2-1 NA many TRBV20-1 CSARAAGLSYNEQFF TGCAGTGCTAGAGCGGCCGGACTCTCCTACAATGAGCAGTTCTTC
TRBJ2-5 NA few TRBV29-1 CSVAQDGETQYF TGCAGCGTTGCTCAGGACGGAGAGACCCAGTACTTC
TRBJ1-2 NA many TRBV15 CATSRDNRGFDGYTF TGTGCCACCAGCAGAGATAATAGGGGTTTCGATGGCTACACCTTC
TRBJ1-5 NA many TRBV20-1 CSARVRRLSNQPQHF TGCAGTGCTAGAGTGCGGCGACTTAGCAATCAGCCCCAGCATTTT
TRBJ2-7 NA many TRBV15 CATSRGGNRYEQYF TGTGCCACCAGCAGAGGAGGGAACCGCTACGAGCAGTACTTC
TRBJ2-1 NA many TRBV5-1 CASSSTPSSYNEQFF TGCGCCAGCAGCTCGACTCCTAGCTCCTACAATGAGCAGTTCTTC
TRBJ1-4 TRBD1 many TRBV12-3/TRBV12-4 CASSLIGQAAKLFF TGTGCCAGCAGTTTAATCGGACAGGCGGCCAAACTGTTTTTT
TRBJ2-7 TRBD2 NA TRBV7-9 CASSSTSGRVYEQYF TGTGCCAGCAGCTCGACTAGCGGGAGGGTCTACGAGCAGTACTTC
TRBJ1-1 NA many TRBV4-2 CASSQDGAPDTEAFF TGTGCCAGCAGCCAAGATGGGGCTCCCGACACTGAAGCTTTCTTT
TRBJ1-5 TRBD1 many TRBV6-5 CASRADRLNQPQHF TGTGCCAGCAGGGCGGACAGGTTGAATCAGCCCCAGCATTTT
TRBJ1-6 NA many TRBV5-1 CASSLETVGSPLHF TGCGCCAGCAGCTTGGAGACAGTCGGATCACCCCTCCACTTT
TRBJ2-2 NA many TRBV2 CASGRANTGELFF TGTGCCAGCGGGCGGGCGAACACCGGGGAGCTGTTTTTT
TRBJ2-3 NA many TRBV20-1 CSVRGFADTQYF TGCAGTGTCCGGGGGTTTGCAGATACGCAGTATTTT
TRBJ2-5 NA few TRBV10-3 CAISGRGETQYF TGTGCCATCTCCGGAAGGGGGGAGACCCAGTACTTC
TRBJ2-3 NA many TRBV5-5 CASSPPSADTQYF TGTGCCAGCAGCCCCCCCTCCGCAGATACGCAGTATTTT
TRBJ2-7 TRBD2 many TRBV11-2 CASSLVLAGATEQYF TGTGCCAGCAGCTTAGTACTAGCGGGAGCCACCGAGCAGTACTTC